The 31 T cell receptor beta chains presented below share a single source sample, sequenced in a study of cytotoxic CD8 clonotypes in ibrutinib-treated CLL. Repertoires were generated with immunoSEQ multiplex PCR, while TCRdb's copy carries only in-frame clones and drops some. The repertoire consists of some 150,000 clones, with around 77% occurring once and the leading ten covering about 27%. Source: PBMCs, taken after 12 months of ibrutinib treatment. The source of these receptors is a human donor with chronic lymphocytic leukemia.

The chain recombines TRBV7-2 with TRBJ2-7, with 7 bases matching TRBD1. The CDR3 spans 13 residues. V was clipped by 5 bases and J by 2 bases; unmatched bases: 3. Germline V lookup: CDR1 SGHTA, CDR2 FQGNSA. In DNA, the CDR3 is TGTGCCAGCAGCAGGGACAGCCCCTACGAGCAGTACTTC. Translated, it gives CASSRDSPYEQYF.

The chain links TRBV6-5 to TRBJ1-2, with D uncertain. CDR3 length equals 13 residues. Trimming stripped 7 bases from V and 2 bases from J, with 11 bases between. The germline gives CDR1 MNHEY, CDR2 SVGAGI. CDR3 DNA sequence: TGTGCCAGCAATCCGGTGGGGAACTATGGCTACACCTTC. Translating it yields CASNPVGNYGYTF.

V gene TRBV7-6 combines with J gene TRBJ2-1; a possible D gene is TRBD1 (6 bases). Germline-derived CDR1 and CDR2 are SGHVS and FNYEAQ. This CDR3 is built from 13 residues. Trimming took off 2 bases at V and 10 bases at J, with 12 bases between the two ends. The CDR3 protein is CASSLQGPGEQFF. CDR3 bases: TGTGCCAGCAGCTTACAGGGGCCCGGGGAGCAGTTCTTC.

This clone was seen more than once but under ten times. CDR3 region: CASSLLSGAKNIQYF. The CDR3 nucleotides are TGTGCCAGCAGCCTCCTCTCCGGGGCCAAAAACATTCAGTACTTC. The rearrangement joins TRBV7-2 to TRBJ2-4; no reliable D call. Germline loops: CDR1 SGHTA, CDR2 FQGNSA. The CDR3 extends over 15 amino acids. V lost 5 bases, J lost 1 base, and 12 bases lay in between.

The rearrangement links TRBV7-2 to TRBJ2-7; TRBD2 matches at 9 bases. The CDR3 is 15 residues long. The germline V gene encodes CDR1 SGHTA and CDR2 FQGNSA. V shed 3 bases, J shed 0 bases, and the junction held 3 bases outside the gene matches. CDR3 coding DNA: TGTGCCAGCAGCTTTAGCGGGGGCCTCTCCTACGAGCAGTACTTC. Translation: CASSFSGGLSYEQYF. Full variable domain (outside the CDR3, taken from reference TRBV7-2 and TRBJ2-7): GAGVSQSPSNKVTEKGKDVELRCDPISGHTALYWYRQSLGQGLEFLIYFQGNSAPDKSGLPSDRFSAERTGGSVSTLTIQRTQQEDSAVYLCASSFSGGLSYEQYFGPGTRLTVT.

This clone was observed once. The CDR3 protein is CASSLREGHYGYTF. The CDR3 DNA reads as TGTGCCAGCAGTTTACGGGAAGGCCACTATGGCTACACCTTC. The rearrangement uses TRBV27 and TRBJ1-2; D remains unclear. The CDR3 length is 14 residues. The germline V and J ends were trimmed by 2 bases and 3 bases, with 10 bases remaining between them. Germline CDR1 and CDR2: MNHEY and SMNVEV (reference sequence).

J is TRBJ2-5 and V is TRBV30, with a weak D call TRBD2 (6 bases). The CDR3 has 14 residues. Trimming stripped 2 bases from V and 3 bases from J, with 13 bases between. CDR1 is GTSNPN and CDR2 is SVGIG in the germline V gene (reference sequence). The CDR3 DNA reads TGTGCCTGGAGTCTTGGGGCGGGAAAAGAGACCCAGTACTTC. This encodes CAWSLGAGKETQYF.

CDR3 region: CAWKLTRQLTNEKLFF. In DNA form, the CDR3 reads TGTGCCTGGAAACTAACTCGACAGTTAACTAATGAAAAACTGTTTTTT. The rearrangement joins TRBV30 to TRBJ1-4, with D possibly being TRBD1 (5 bases). This CDR3 has 16 residues. Per germline, CDR1 GTSNPN and CDR2 SVGIG (reference sequence). The V gene lost 4 bases and the J gene lost 1 base, with 16 bases spanning the gap.

In the case of this clone: An end of the junction differs from the germline gene, which may be a read error. The CDR3 region is CAWTLGGSSTEASF. CDR3 in DNA: TGTGCCTGGACATTAGGGGGATCGAGCACTGAAGCTTCCTTT. The V and J genes are TRBV30 and TRBJ1-1, with D possibly matching TRBD1 (6 bases). The length of the CDR3 is 14 residues. The germline V gene encodes CDR1 GTSNPN and CDR2 SVGIG (reference sequence).

The CDR3 sequence: CASSLEAQRANYGYTF. The CDR3 DNA follows: TGTGCCAGCAGCTTGGAGGCCCAGCGGGCTAACTATGGCTACACCTTC. The rearrangement joins TRBV5-6 to TRBJ1-2; D is ambiguous. V shed 0 bases and J shed 0 bases, with 12 bases lying between them. CDR3 length: 16 residues. The germline V gene has CDR1 SGHDT and CDR2 YYEEEE. Looking up the rest from reference TRBV5-6 and TRBJ1-2 gives the full variable domain: DAGVTQSPTHLIKTRGQQVTLRCSPKSGHDTVSWYQQALGQGPQFIFQYYEEEERQRGNFPDRFSGHQFPNYSSELNVNALLLGDSALYLCASSLEAQRANYGYTFGSGTRLTVV.

The chain uses TRBV14 and TRBJ1-1, with 9 bases aligning to TRBD1. J was trimmed by 4 bases and V by 4 bases; bases with no gene match: 10. CDR1 is SGHDN, CDR2 FVKESK, per germline. This CDR3 is built from 16 residues. CDR3 amino acids: CASSPQTGGATTEAFF. CDR3 coding DNA: TGTGCCAGCAGCCCCCAAACAGGGGGCGCGACCACTGAAGCTTTCTTT.

The V gene is TRBV7-2, the J gene TRBJ1-2, with D possibly TRBD1 on 5 matching bases. Trimming cost V 1 base and J 0 bases, with 12 bases left between them. The CDR3 has 16 residues. The V gene's germline CDR1 is SGHTA and CDR2 FQGNSA. CDR3 amino acids: CASSLVRGSSNYGYTF. The CDR3 DNA reads as TGTGCCAGCAGCTTAGTTAGGGGCAGCTCTAACTATGGCTACACCTTC.

This clone has a handful of counts. The chain joins TRBV5-4 to TRBJ2-7, with TRBD2 as a possible D gene (5 bases). This CDR3 has 14 amino acids. V lost 2 bases and J lost 6, with 15 bases in between. Germline CDR1 and CDR2: SGHNT and YYREEE (reference sequence). This chain's CDR3 is CASSFRGEWCEQYF. The DNA for the CDR3 is TGTGCCAGCAGCTTTCGGGGTGAATGGTGCGAGCAGTACTTC.

The CDR3: CASSPDGTGANVLTF. The CDR3 coding sequence is TGTGCCAGCAGTCCCGATGGGACTGGGGCCAACGTCCTGACTTTC. J is TRBJ2-6 and V is TRBV27, with D hard to call. The CDR3 loop spans 15 amino acids. Looked up from germline, CDR1 is MNHEY and CDR2 is SMNVEV (reference sequence). V was trimmed by 5 bases and J by 2 bases, leaving 10 bases between them.

This chain joins TRBV6-5 and TRBJ1-1; D not resolved. V was pared by 0 bases and J by 5 bases, with 13 bases between. This CDR3 has 15 residues. Germline V gene data show CDR1 as MNHEY and CDR2 as SVGAGI. The CDR3 region is CASSYSLGGITEAFF. The CDR3 nucleotides read TGTGCCAGCAGTTACTCGCTAGGAGGGATTACTGAAGCTTTCTTT.

This clone appeared a few times. V and J are TRBV5-1 and TRBJ2-7; D is possibly TRBD1 (6 bases). The CDR3 covers 14 residues. Trimming left V 4 bases short and J 5 bases short, with 16 bases between. Germline values: CDR1 SGHRS, CDR2 YFSETQ. The chain's CDR3 is CASSPYWTDNEQYF. The DNA for the CDR3 is TGCGCCAGCAGCCCATACTGGACAGACAACGAGCAGTACTTC.

The chain carries TRBV6-5 and TRBJ2-3, with TRBD2 matching 7 bases. The germline CDR1 and CDR2 sequences are MNHEY and SVGAGI. V trimming: 0 bases; J trimming: 1 base; junction bases outside the gene matches: 1. This CDR3 region has 15 residues. CDR3 in DNA: TGTGCCAGCAGTTACTCCAGCGGGGGCACAGATACGCAGTATTTT. Its translation is CASSYSSGGTDTQYF.

The chain joins TRBV7-9 to TRBJ1-5; TRBD1 matches at 7 bases. V trimming: 3 bases; J trimming: 0 bases; junction bases outside the gene matches: 5. Per germline, CDR1 SEHNR and CDR2 FQNEAQ (reference sequence). CDR3 size: 16 residues. Written as DNA, the CDR3 is TGTGCCAGCAGCTTCAGGGGGGGTTATAGCAATCAGCCCCAGCATTTT. The encoded protein is CASSFRGGYSNQPQHF.

This chain joins TRBV5-6 and TRBJ1-3; D unresolved. The CDR3 spans 15 residues. Germline V gene sequence: CDR1 SGHDT, CDR2 YYEEEE. Trimming removed 0 bases at V and 0 bases at J, with 7 bases between. The CDR3 DNA follows: TGTGCCAGCAGCTTGGGGCCAATCTCTGGAAACACCATATATTTT. Translated: CASSLGPISGNTIYF.

This sequence joins TRBV5-1 and TRBJ2-3; either TRBD1 or TRBD2 may fit D (7 bases each). The CDR3 length is 15 residues. Trimming stripped 7 bases from V and 4 bases from J, with 19 bases between. Germline assignment: CDR1 SGHRS and CDR2 YFSETQ. In DNA form, the CDR3 reads TGCGCCAGCCATTGGGGAGGGGGCGCGCCAGATACGCAGTATTTT. Translating it yields CASHWGGGAPDTQYF.

The genes are TRBV4-2 and TRBJ2-7; D is tentatively TRBD1 or TRBD2 (6 bases each). V was trimmed by 3 bases and J by 5 bases, leaving 17 bases between them. The CDR3 is 15 residues long. In germline, CDR1 is LGHNA, CDR2 YNFKEQ. As DNA, the CDR3 is TGTGCCAGCAGCCACACGACAGGAGGGAAGGACGAGCAGTACTTC. Its translation: CASSHTTGGKDEQYF.

The J gene is TRBJ2-3, the V gene TRBV5-1, with 10 bases aligning to TRBD1. V shed 2 bases and J 1 base; nucleotides not matched to a gene: 1. Germline CDR1 is SGHRS and CDR2 is YFSETQ. The CDR3 length is 15 residues. CDR3 protein: CASSFGTGGTDTQYF. DNA of the CDR3: TGCGCCAGCAGCTTTGGGACAGGGGGCACAGATACGCAGTATTTT.

This clone was counted between two and nine times. V and J are TRBV30 and TRBJ2-7, with TRBD1 as a possible D gene (5 bases). This CDR3 spans 14 amino acids. Looked up from germline, CDR1 is GTSNPN and CDR2 is SVGIG (reference sequence). V gave up 1 base and J gave up 2 bases, with 12 bases separating them. In nucleotides, the CDR3 is TGTGCCTGGAGTGGGGGCGGCAGTACCTACGAGCAGTACTTC. It yields the protein CAWSGGGSTYEQYF.

The chain couples TRBV6-5 to TRBJ2-7, with 11 bases that match TRBD1. CDR3 size: 13 residues. Germline V lookup: CDR1 MNHEY, CDR2 SVGAGI. V shed 10 bases, J shed 7 bases, and the junction held 9 bases outside the gene matches. The CDR3 sequence is CAIQGQGAQEQYF. Here the CDR3 DNA reads TGTGCCATCCAAGGACAGGGGGCACAAGAGCAGTACTTC.

The J gene is TRBJ2-7, the V gene TRBV5-1, with 15 positions matching TRBD2. Germline CDR1 is SGHRS and CDR2 is YFSETQ. CDR3 length: 18 amino acids. Trimming took 0 bases from V and 4 from J; bases not matched to a gene: 8. The DNA of the CDR3 is TGCGCCAGCAGCTTGGGAGGGACTAGCGGGAGGAGAGATTACGAGCAGTACTTC. It translates to CASSLGGTSGRRDYEQYF.

The J gene is TRBJ2-3, the V gene TRBV27; TRBD2 agrees at 10 bases. In germline, CDR1 is MNHEY, CDR2 SMNVEV (reference sequence). V was clipped by 6 bases and J by 5 bases; unmatched bases: 8. CDR3 length: 15 amino acids. The CDR3 nucleotides are TGTGCCAGCAGACGAATAGCGGGAGGAGGAGATACGCAGTATTTT. It codes for CASRRIAGGGDTQYF.

The sample holds a few counts of this clone. The chain carries TRBV28 and TRBJ1-2; 8 nucleotides match TRBD1. The trim removed 5 bases at V and 4 bases at J, leaving 6 bases unmatched. CDR1 and CDR2 (germline): MDHEN, SYDVKM. This CDR3 is 14 amino acids long. In nucleotides, the CDR3 is TGTGCCAGCAGTCTGGGACAGGCGACCTATGGCTACACCTTC. Amino acids: CASSLGQATYGYTF.

The DNA of the CDR3 is TGTGCCAGCAGCTTGGGACCGGGGGGGGTCCAAGAGACCCAGTACTTC. Amino acids: CASSLGPGGVQETQYF. The rearrangement uses TRBV5-4 and TRBJ2-5; 8 nucleotides agree with TRBD2. The V and J ends lost 0 bases and 1 base, in that order; junction bases with no gene match: 5. This CDR3 has 16 residues. CDR1 SGHNT and CDR2 YYREEE come from the germline V gene (reference sequence).

Written as DNA, the CDR3 is TGCGCCAGCAGTGATAGTAGGGACAGCTCCTACGAGCAGTACTTC. Protein sequence: CASSDSRDSSYEQYF. This rearrangement joins TRBV10-1 to TRBJ2-7, with 7 positions matching TRBD1. Unmatched junction bases numbered 5, after V lost 3 bases and J lost 0 bases. Germline V gene sequence: CDR1 WNHNN, CDR2 SYGVQD (reference sequence). The CDR3 runs to 15 residues.

The V gene is TRBV27, the J gene TRBJ2-7; D remains unclear. The CDR3 is 13 amino acids. Germline lookup yields CDR1 MNHEY and CDR2 SMNVEV (reference sequence). The V end was cut by 0 bases, the J end by 2 bases, with 5 bases between. The CDR3 region is CASSLSQAYEQYF. The CDR3 region has the DNA TGTGCCAGCAGTTTATCGCAGGCCTACGAGCAGTACTTC.

In this sample, this clone turned up a few times. This CDR3 is also generated by other DNA sequences in the sample. The chain is built from TRBV28 and TRBJ2-7; no reliable D call. The CDR3 loop spans 11 amino acids. Deletions cut 2 bases from V and 3 bases from J, with 2 bases between. The germline V gene encodes CDR1 MDHEN and CDR2 SYDVKM. The CDR3 nucleotides are TGTGCCAGCAGTTTAGTCTACGAGCAGTACTTC. Translated: CASSLVYEQYF.